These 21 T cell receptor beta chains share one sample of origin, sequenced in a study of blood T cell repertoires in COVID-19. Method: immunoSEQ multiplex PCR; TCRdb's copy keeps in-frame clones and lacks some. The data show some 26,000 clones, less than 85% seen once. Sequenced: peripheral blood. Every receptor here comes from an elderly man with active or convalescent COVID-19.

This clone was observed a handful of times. The CDR3 bases are TGTGCCAGCAGCCAAGAGGCTAGCGGGAAGTACAATGAGCAGTTCTTC. It is translated as CASSQEASGKYNEQFF. The chain carries TRBV3-1 (or the pseudogene TRBV3-2) and TRBJ2-1, with 9 positions matching TRBD2. Germline trimming cut 0 bases from V and 4 bases from J; bases unmatched to any gene: 4. The CDR3 totals 16 residues. The germline V gene encodes CDR1 LGHDT and CDR2 YNNKEL (reference sequence).

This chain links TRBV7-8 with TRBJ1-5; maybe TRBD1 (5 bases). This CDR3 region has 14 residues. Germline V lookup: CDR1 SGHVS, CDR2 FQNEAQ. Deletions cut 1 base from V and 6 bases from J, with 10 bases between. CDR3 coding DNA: TGTGCCAGCAGCTTAGGGGGCTCCCGTCAGCCCCAGCATTTT. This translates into CASSLGGSRQPQHF. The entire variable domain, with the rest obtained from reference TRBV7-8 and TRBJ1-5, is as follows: GAGVSQSPRYKVAKRGQDVALRCDPISGHVSLFWYQQALGQGPEFLTYFQNEAQLDKSGLPSDRFFAERPEGSVSTLKIQRTQQEDSAVYLCASSLGGSRQPQHFGDGTRLSIL.

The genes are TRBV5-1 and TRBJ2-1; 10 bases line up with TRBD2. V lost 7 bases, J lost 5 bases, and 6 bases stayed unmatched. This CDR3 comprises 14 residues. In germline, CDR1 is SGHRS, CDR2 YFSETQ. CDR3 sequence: CASRGLAVNNEQFF. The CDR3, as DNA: TGCGCCAGCCGCGGACTAGCGGTTAACAATGAGCAGTTCTTC.

This chain's CDR3 is CASSPGLLTGELFF. Here the CDR3 DNA reads TGCGCCAGCAGTCCGGGACTCTTAACCGGGGAGCTGTTTTTT. The chain links TRBV10-1 to TRBJ2-2, with a tentative D call TRBD2 (6 bases). The CDR3 has 14 residues. V dropped 5 bases and J dropped 5 bases, with 12 bases sitting between them. CDR1 is WNHNN, CDR2 SYGVQD, per germline (reference sequence).

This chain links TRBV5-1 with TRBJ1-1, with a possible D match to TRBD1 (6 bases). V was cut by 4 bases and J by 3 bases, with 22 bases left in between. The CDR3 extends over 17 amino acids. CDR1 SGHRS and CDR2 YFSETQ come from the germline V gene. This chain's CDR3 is CASSTQTGPFLDTEAFF. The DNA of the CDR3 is TGCGCCAGCAGCACCCAGACAGGACCGTTTTTAGACACTGAAGCTTTCTTT.

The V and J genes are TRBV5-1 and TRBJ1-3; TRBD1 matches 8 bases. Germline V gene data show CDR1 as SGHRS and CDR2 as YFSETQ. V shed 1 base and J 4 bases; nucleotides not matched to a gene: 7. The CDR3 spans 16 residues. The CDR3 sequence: CASSLTGQGSGNTIYF. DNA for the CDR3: TGCGCCAGCAGCTTGACCGGACAGGGTTCAGGAAACACCATATATTTT.

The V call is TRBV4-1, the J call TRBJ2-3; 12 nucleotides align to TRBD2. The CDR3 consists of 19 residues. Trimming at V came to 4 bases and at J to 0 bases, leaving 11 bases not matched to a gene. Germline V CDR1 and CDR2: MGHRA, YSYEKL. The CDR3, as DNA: TGCGCCAGCAGCCCACAGACTAGCGGGAGAGGGTCTAGCACAGATACGCAGTATTTT. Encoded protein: CASSPQTSGRGSSTDTQYF.

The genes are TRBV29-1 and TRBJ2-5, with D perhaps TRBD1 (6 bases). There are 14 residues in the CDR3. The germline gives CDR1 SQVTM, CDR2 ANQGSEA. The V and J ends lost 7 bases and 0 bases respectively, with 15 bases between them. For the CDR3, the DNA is TGCAGCGGGGGAATCCAGGGGTACCAAGAGACCCAGTACTTC. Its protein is CSGGIQGYQETQYF.

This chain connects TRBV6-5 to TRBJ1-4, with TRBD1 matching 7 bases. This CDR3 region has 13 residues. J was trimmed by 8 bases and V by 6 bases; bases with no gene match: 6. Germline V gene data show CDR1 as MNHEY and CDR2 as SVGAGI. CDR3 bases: TGTGCCAGCAGGTTGACAGGGCGAGAAAAACTGTTTTTT. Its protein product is CASRLTGREKLFF.

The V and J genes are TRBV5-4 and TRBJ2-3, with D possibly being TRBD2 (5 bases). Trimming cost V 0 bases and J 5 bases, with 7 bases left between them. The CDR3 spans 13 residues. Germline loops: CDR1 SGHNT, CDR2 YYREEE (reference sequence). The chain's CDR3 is CASSLVEGDTQYF. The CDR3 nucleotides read TGTGCCAGCAGCTTGGTCGAGGGAGATACGCAGTATTTT.

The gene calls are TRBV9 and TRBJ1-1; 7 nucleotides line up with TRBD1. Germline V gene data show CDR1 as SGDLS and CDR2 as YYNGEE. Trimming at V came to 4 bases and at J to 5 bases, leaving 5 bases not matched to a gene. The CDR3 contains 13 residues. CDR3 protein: CASSPTGDTEAFF. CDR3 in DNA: TGTGCCAGCAGCCCCACAGGGGATACTGAAGCTTTCTTT. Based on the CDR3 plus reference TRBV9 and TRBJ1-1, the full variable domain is DSGVTQTPKHLITATGQRVTLRCSPRSGDLSVYWYQQSLDQGLQFLIQYYNGEERAKGNILERFSAQQFPDLHSELNLSSLELGDSALYFCASSPTGDTEAFFGQGTRLTVV.

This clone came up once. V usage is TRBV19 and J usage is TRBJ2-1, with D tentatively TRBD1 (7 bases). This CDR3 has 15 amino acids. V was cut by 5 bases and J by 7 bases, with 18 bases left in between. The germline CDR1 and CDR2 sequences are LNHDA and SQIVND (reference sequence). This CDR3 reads CASSVVDREENEQFF. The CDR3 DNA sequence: TGTGCCAGTAGTGTCGTAGACAGGGAGGAAAATGAGCAGTTCTTC.

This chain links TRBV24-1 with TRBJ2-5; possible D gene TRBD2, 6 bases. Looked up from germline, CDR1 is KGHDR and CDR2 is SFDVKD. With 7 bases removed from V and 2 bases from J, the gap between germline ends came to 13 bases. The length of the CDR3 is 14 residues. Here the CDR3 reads CATSIGDSQETQYF. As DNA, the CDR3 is TGTGCCACCAGCATTGGGGACTCACAAGAGACCCAGTACTTC.

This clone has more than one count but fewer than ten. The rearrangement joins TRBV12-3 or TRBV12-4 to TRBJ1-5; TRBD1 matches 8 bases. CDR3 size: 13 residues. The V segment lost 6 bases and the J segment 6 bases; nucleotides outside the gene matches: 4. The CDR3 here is CASSSGGGQPQHF. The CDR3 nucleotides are TGTGCCAGCAGCTCAGGGGGCGGTCAGCCCCAGCATTTT.

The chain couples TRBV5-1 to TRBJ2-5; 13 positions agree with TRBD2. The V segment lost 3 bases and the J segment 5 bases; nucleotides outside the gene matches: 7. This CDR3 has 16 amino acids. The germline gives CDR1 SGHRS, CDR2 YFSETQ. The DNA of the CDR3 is TGCGCCAGCAGCTCCACTAGCGGGGGGGCTTGGGAGACCCAGTACTTC. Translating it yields CASSSTSGGAWETQYF.

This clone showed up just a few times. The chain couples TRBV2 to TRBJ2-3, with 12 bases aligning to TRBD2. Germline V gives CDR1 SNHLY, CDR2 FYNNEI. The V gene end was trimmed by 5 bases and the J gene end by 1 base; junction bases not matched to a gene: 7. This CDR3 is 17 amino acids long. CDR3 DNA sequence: TGTGCCAGCAGTTCGGGTAGGACTAGCGGGGGCACAGATACGCAGTATTTT. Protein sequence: CASSSGRTSGGTDTQYF.

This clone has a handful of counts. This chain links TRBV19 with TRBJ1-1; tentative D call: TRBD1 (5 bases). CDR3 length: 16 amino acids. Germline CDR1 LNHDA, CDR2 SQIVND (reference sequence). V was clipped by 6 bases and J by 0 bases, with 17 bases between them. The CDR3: CASSTRYSGVNTEAFF. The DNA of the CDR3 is TGTGCCAGTAGCACAAGATATTCGGGGGTGAACACTGAAGCTTTCTTT.

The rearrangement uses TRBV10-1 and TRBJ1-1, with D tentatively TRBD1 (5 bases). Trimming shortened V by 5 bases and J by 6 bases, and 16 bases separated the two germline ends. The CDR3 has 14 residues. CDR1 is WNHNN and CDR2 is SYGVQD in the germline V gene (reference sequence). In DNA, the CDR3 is TGCGCCAGCAGTTGGGGGGTCGGGGCCGCTGAAGCTTTCTTT. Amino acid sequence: CASSWGVGAAEAFF.

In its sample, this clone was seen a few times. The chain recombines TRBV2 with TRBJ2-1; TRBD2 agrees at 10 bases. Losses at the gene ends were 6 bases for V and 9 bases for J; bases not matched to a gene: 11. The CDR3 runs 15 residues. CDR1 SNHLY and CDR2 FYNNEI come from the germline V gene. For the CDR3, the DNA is TGTGCCAGCAGCCCACTATCAAGCGGGGGGGCTGAGCAGTTCTTC. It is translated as CASSPLSSGGAEQFF. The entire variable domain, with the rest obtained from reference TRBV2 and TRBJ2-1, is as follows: EPEVTQTPSHQVTQMGQEVILRCVPISNHLYFYWYRQILGQKVEFLVSFYNNEISEKSEIFDDQFSVERPDGSNFTLKIRSTKLEDSAMYFCASSPLSSGGAEQFFGPGTRLTVL.

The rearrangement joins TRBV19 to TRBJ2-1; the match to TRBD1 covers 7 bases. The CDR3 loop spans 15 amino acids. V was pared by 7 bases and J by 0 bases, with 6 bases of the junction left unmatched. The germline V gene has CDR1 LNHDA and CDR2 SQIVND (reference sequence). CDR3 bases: TGTGCCAGTATTTGGTCAGGGGGCTCCTACAATGAGCAGTTCTTC. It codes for CASIWSGGSYNEQFF.

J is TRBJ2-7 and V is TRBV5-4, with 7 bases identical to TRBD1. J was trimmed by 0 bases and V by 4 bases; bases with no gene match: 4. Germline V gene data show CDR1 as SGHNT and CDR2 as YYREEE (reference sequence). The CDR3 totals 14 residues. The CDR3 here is CASSPGTASYEQYF. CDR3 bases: TGTGCCAGCAGCCCCGGGACAGCCTCCTACGAGCAGTACTTC.